The clone carrying this TCR beta chain showed up many times. Its cognate antigen is unknown. The data belong to a study of identical twins. Study-level findings and limits: Conclusions came from cross-sectional statistical analysis, not from following the same donors. Excess low generation probability was seen in twin-shared out-of-frame alpha sequences. Carriage of fewer insertions was seen in abundant cord blood beta clonotypes, whereas memory repertoires showed none.

Unique molecular identifiers were in the cDNA, with template-switch universal primer binding. TCRdb re-called the 5' RACE reads with MiXCR, one entry per CDR3 protein. The sample holds about 890,000 distinct CDR3 sequences, 10% to 15% seen once. The V and J ends lost 7 bases and 0 bases respectively, with 12 bases between them. This CDR3 region has 15 residues. Looked up from germline, CDR1 is MNHNS and CDR2 is SASEGT. The same data also went into a second study, on yellow fever vaccine responses in identical twins.

The V and J genes are TRBV6-1 and TRBJ2-2; the D is unclear. Sequencing was performed on PBMCs. The clonotype comes from a woman younger than 30 in good health. The CDR3 nucleotides read TGTGCCAGCACTGTGGGATCCCCGAACACCGGGGAGCTGTTTTTT. Translation: CASTVGSPNTGELFF.